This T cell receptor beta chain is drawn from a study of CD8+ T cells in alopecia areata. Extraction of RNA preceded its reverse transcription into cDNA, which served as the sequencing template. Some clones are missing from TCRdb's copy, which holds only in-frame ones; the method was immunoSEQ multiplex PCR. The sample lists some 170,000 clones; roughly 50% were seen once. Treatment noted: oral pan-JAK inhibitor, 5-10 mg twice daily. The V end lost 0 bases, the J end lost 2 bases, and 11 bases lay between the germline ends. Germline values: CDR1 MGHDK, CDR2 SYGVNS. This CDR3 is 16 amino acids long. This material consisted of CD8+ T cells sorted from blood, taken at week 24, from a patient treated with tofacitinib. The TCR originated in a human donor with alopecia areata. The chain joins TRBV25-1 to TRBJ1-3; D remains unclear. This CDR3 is CASSEYNGAAGNTIYF. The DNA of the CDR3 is TGTGCCAGCAGTGAATATAACGGCGCAGCTGGAAACACCATATATTTT. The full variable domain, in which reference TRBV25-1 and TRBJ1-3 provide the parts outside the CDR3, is EADIYQTPRYLVIGTGKKITLECSQTMGHDKMYWYQQDPGMELHLIHYSYGVNSTEKGDLSSESTVSRIRTEHFPLTLESARPSHTSQYLCASSEYNGAAGNTIYFGEGSWLTVV.